In this sample, the clone carrying this TCR beta chain turned up many times. As yet, its antigen is unknown. This specimen belongs to a study of identical twins. The V segment lost 5 bases and the J segment 5 bases; nucleotides outside the gene matches: 7. The germline CDR1 and CDR2 sequences are SQVTM and ANQGSEA. This CDR3 has 14 residues. A universal primer site arose from template switching, and cDNA bore unique molecular identifiers. MiXCR was run by TCRdb on the 5' RACE reads, yielding one entry per CDR3 protein. The table lists some 710,000 distinct CDR3 sequences, around 5.7% of them singletons. General observations from the study: Out-of-frame sharing of TCR alpha in monozygotic twins was underestimated by models. Out-of-frame alpha sequences shared by twins showed excess low generation probability. Fewer insertions marked abundant cord blood beta clonotypes; young adult naive trended weakly, memory not at all.

The chain couples TRBV29-1 to TRBJ2-2; 8 bases map to TRBD2. This clonotype was obtained from a man younger than 35 in good health. Sequencing was done on a sample of naive T cells sorted from blood. The CDR3 nucleotides are TGCAGCGTTTCGGTGACTAGCGAGACCGGGGAGCTGTTTTTT. Translating gives CSVSVTSETGELFF.